This entry lists 24 T cell receptor beta chains sequenced from one sample in a study of CD8 T cells in ankylosing spondylitis. Study observations and caveats: One TCR beta motif, made up of under ten highly homologous variants, appeared characteristic of ankylosing spondylitis blood.

Using its own MiXCR run on the 5' RACE reads, TCRdb lists one record per CDR3 protein. Here the sample spans about 220,000 distinct CDR3 sequences, roughly 18% being singletons. These receptors have no identified antigens. The sequenced sample consisted of blood, either unsorted or a sorted T cell fraction (not recorded which). The receptors stem from a male donor with ankylosing spondylitis.

The chain employs TRBV3-1 and TRBJ1-4; D ambiguous. The germline gives CDR1 LGHDT, CDR2 YNNKEL (reference sequence). The CDR3 runs to 13 residues. Trimming cost V 5 bases and J 8 bases, with 12 bases left between them. The CDR3 is CASSSSVWEKLFF. CDR3 coding DNA: TGTGCCAGCAGCAGCTCGGTTTGGGAAAAACTGTTTTTT.

This clonotype was recorded once. This chain joins TRBV6-1 and TRBJ2-7; 8 positions agree with TRBD2. V was pared by 5 bases and J by 1 base, with 7 bases of the junction left unmatched. The V gene's germline CDR1 is MNHNS and CDR2 SASEGT. There are 15 residues in the CDR3. The CDR3 region is CASSPRLAYSYEQYF. For the CDR3, the DNA is TGTGCCAGCAGTCCCAGACTAGCGTATTCCTACGAGCAGTACTTC.

This clonotype was observed at least ten times. This chain connects TRBV7-9 to TRBJ1-2; D is ambiguous. Germline V CDR1 and CDR2: SEHNR, FQNEAQ (reference sequence). Trimming stripped 7 bases from V and 3 bases from J, with 15 bases between. This CDR3 comprises 14 residues. CDR3 coding DNA: TGTGCCAGCAATCTTCTGCTTACCGACTATGGCTACACCTTC. Translated: CASNLLLTDYGYTF. The full variable domain, with the rest looked up from reference TRBV7-9 and TRBJ1-2, is DTGVSQNPRHKITKRGQNVTFRCDPISEHNRLYWYRQTLGQGPEFLTYFQNEAQLEKSRLLSDRFSAERPKGSFSTLEIQRTEQGDSAMYLCASNLLLTDYGYTFGSGTRLTVV.

This clonotype is medium-sized within its sample. The V call is TRBV12-3 or TRBV12-4, the J call TRBJ2-2, with 9 bases lining up with TRBD2. The CDR3 covers 16 residues. With V trimmed by 0 bases and J by 10 bases, 9 bases remained unmatched. The CDR3 loop is CASSLAAWTSEEELFF. The CDR3 DNA sequence: TGTGCCAGCAGTTTAGCGGCTTGGACTAGCGAAGAGGAGCTGTTTTTT.

This clonotype was picked up a small number of times. The rearrangement joins TRBV13 to TRBJ2-3; D perhaps matches TRBD2 (6 bases). Germline lookup yields CDR1 PRHDT and CDR2 FYEKMQ (reference sequence). Trimming removed 4 bases at V and 4 bases at J, with 15 bases between. The CDR3 consists of 15 residues. CDR3 in amino acids: CASSSRLGFADTQYF. DNA for the CDR3: TGTGCCAGCAGCTCAAGACTAGGTTTTGCAGATACGCAGTATTTT. Complete variable domain (other parts from reference TRBV13 and TRBJ2-3): AAGVIQSPRHLIKEKRETATLKCYPIPRHDTVYWYQQGPGQDPQFLISFYEKMQSDKGSIPDRFSAQQFSDYHSELNMSSLELGDSALYFCASSSRLGFADTQYFGPGTRLTVL.

The chain has TRBV14 and TRBJ2-1, with D tentatively TRBD1 or TRBD2 (6 bases each). CDR1 SGHDN and CDR2 FVKESK come from the germline V gene. The length of the CDR3 is 15 residues. V lost 3 bases, J lost 3 bases, and 12 bases lay in between. The chain's CDR3 is CASSQAGGGYNEQFF. The CDR3 bases are TGTGCCAGCAGCCAGGCCGGAGGGGGCTACAATGAGCAGTTCTTC.

This clonotype was counted at least ten times. The DNA for the CDR3 is TGTGCCAGCAGCCATCGCCGGCCGGAGGGCCAACGTAATGAGCAGTTCTTC. This sequence encodes CASSHRRPEGQRNEQFF. The rearrangement uses TRBV3-1 and TRBJ2-1; perhaps TRBD2 as D (6 bases). V lost 3 bases, J lost 7 bases, and 22 bases lay in between. Germline loops: CDR1 LGHDT, CDR2 YNNKEL (reference sequence). This CDR3 is built from 17 residues.

The J gene is TRBJ2-1, the V gene TRBV29-1, with a weak D call TRBD2 (6 bases). Trimming left V 8 bases short and J 7 bases short, with 12 bases between. The germline V gene has CDR1 SQVTM and CDR2 ANQGSEA. The CDR3 has 11 residues. CDR3: CSCRRGNEQFF. CDR3 sequence (DNA): TGCAGCTGTCGGAGGGGAAATGAGCAGTTCTTC.

This clonotype was seen more than once but under ten times. The rearrangement links TRBV18 to TRBJ2-1, with D maybe TRBD1 (7 bases). Germline-derived CDR1 and CDR2 are KGHSH and LQKENI. The CDR3 contains 16 residues. V was trimmed by 2 bases and J by 1 base, leaving 12 bases between them. The CDR3 sequence is CASSPGGGLSYNEQFF. The CDR3 coding sequence is TGTGCCAGCTCACCAGGAGGGGGCCTTTCCTACAATGAGCAGTTCTTC.

The CDR3 sequence is CASSFPSYDGYTF. DNA for the CDR3: TGTGCCAGCAGCTTCCCGAGTTATGATGGCTACACCTTC. The chain couples TRBV7-9 to TRBJ1-2; D is ambiguous. Germline lookup yields CDR1 SEHNR and CDR2 FQNEAQ (reference sequence). V was trimmed by 3 bases and J by 6 bases, leaving 11 bases between them. This CDR3 contains 13 residues. Combining the CDR3 with reference TRBV7-9 and TRBJ1-2 gives the whole variable domain DTGVSQNPRHKITKRGQNVTFRCDPISEHNRLYWYRQTLGQGPEFLTYFQNEAQLEKSRLLSDRFSAERPKGSFSTLEIQRTEQGDSAMYLCASSFPSYDGYTFGSGTRLTVV.

The CDR3 nucleotides read TGTGCCAGCAGCTTAGGAATGACAGGGTGGTCCTACCACCAAGAAGCTTTCTTT. Translated, it gives CASSLGMTGWSYHQEAFF. J is TRBJ1-1 and V is TRBV11-1; 7 bases align to TRBD1. Trimming removed 1 base from V and 8 bases from J; junction bases left unmatched: 19. In germline, CDR1 is SGHAT, CDR2 FQDESV (reference sequence). This CDR3 comprises 18 residues.

This chain uses TRBV5-1 with TRBJ2-5; 7 nucleotides match TRBD2. V lost 3 bases and J lost 2; bases outside the gene matches: 10. Germline CDR1 is SGHRS and CDR2 is YFSETQ. CDR3 length equals 16 residues. This chain's CDR3 is CASSWAGTTLQETQYF. For the CDR3, the DNA is TGCGCCAGCAGCTGGGCCGGGACTACCTTACAAGAGACCCAGTACTTC.

This clonotype was counted a few times. The V call is TRBV29-1, the J call TRBJ2-1; 7 bases map to TRBD2. The ends lost 5 bases at V and 5 bases at J; junction bases unmatched: 9. The CDR3 has 14 amino acids. Germline CDR1 reads SQVTM; CDR2 reads ANQGSEA. The CDR3 reads CSVIGLVFNNEQFF. CDR3 DNA sequence: TGCAGCGTTATAGGACTAGTTTTCAACAATGAGCAGTTCTTC.

This clonotype was seen a handful of times. The CDR3 loop reads CASSLSRETGYEQYF. In nucleotides, the CDR3 is TGTGCCAGCAGCTTATCGAGGGAAACAGGGTACGAGCAGTACTTC. The V and J genes are TRBV7-2 and TRBJ2-7, with a tentative D call TRBD1 (6 bases). Germline CDR1 and CDR2: SGHTA and FQGNSA. The CDR3 sequence is 15 residues long. Trimming pared 2 bases from V and 4 bases from J, leaving 15 bases between.

The gene calls are TRBV5-1 and TRBJ1-4; D remains ambiguous. CDR3 length: 15 residues. Trimming cost V 1 base and J 7 bases, with 14 bases left between them. The germline gives CDR1 SGHRS, CDR2 YFSETQ. CDR3 sequence (DNA): TGCGCCAGCAGCTTGACTGGCGAGTATCTTGAAAAACTGTTTTTT. Its protein product is CASSLTGEYLEKLFF.

Ten or more counts support this clonotype. The genes are TRBV28 and TRBJ2-7; D uncertain. Trimming removed 5 bases at V and 2 bases at J, with 7 bases between. Germline V CDR1 and CDR2: MDHEN, SYDVKM. The CDR3 loop spans 12 amino acids. DNA of the CDR3: TGTGCCAGCAGTAGGCCCGCCTACGAGCAGTACTTC. Encoded protein: CASSRPAYEQYF.

This clonotype was detected once. V gene TRBV6-1 combines with J gene TRBJ2-2; a weak D match, TRBD1 (5 bases). Germline V gene data show CDR1 as MNHNS and CDR2 as SASEGT. This CDR3 has 15 residues. Trimming removed 1 base from V and 3 bases from J, with 9 bases in between. CDR3 nucleotides: TGTGCCAGCAGTGAAGTGGGGCAGTACACCGGGGAGCTGTTTTTT. The encoded protein is CASSEVGQYTGELFF.

This clonotype was observed a few times. This chain links TRBV2 with TRBJ1-1; D gene uncertain. CDR3 size: 13 residues. V was cut by 0 bases and J by 3 bases, with 5 bases left in between. CDR1 is SNHLY, CDR2 FYNNEI, per germline. CDR3 nucleotides: TGTGCCAGCAGTGAAGCGGGTTACACTGAAGCTTTCTTT. This encodes CASSEAGYTEAFF.

The chain has TRBV15 and TRBJ2-3; possibly TRBD2 for D (6 bases). The CDR3 covers 15 residues. Trimming took 0 bases from V and 4 from J, leaving 11 bases between them. Germline V lookup: CDR1 LNHNV, CDR2 YYDKDF (reference sequence). The CDR3 spells CATSREEGWSDTQYF. The CDR3 region has the DNA TGTGCCACCAGCAGAGAGGAGGGCTGGTCAGATACGCAGTATTTT.

J is TRBJ2-1 and V is TRBV7-9; the match to TRBD1 covers 7 bases. Looked up from germline, CDR1 is SEHNR and CDR2 is FQNEAQ (reference sequence). The CDR3 is made up of 15 amino acids. V was pared by 5 bases and J by 7 bases, with 11 bases of the junction left unmatched. CDR3 sequence reads: CASSPTGRNANEQFF. CDR3 bases: TGTGCCAGCAGCCCGACAGGGCGCAACGCTAATGAGCAGTTCTTC.

This clonotype was seen a few times. The chain carries TRBV9 and TRBJ1-3, with D uncertain. Germline values: CDR1 SGDLS, CDR2 YYNGEE. Trimming pared 0 bases from V and 2 bases from J, leaving 6 bases between. The length of the CDR3 is 14 residues. The CDR3 DNA follows: TGTGCCAGCAGCGTAGCGGGAACTGGAAACACCATATATTTT. It encodes CASSVAGTGNTIYF.

This clonotype was found a few times. The chain carries TRBV4-1 and TRBJ2-1; D is unclear. The CDR3 extends over 16 amino acids. With 1 base removed from V and 8 bases from J, the gap between germline ends came to 18 bases. Germline CDR1 MGHRA, CDR2 YSYEKL. This chain's CDR3 is CASSQVGPTARDEQFF. CDR3 bases: TGCGCCAGCAGCCAAGTTGGGCCGACCGCTCGGGATGAGCAGTTCTTC.

This clonotype was observed at least ten times. The CDR3 DNA reads as TGTGCCAGCAGTACCCACGGGAACAGGGGCATTGAAGCTTTCTTT. Protein sequence: CASSTHGNRGIEAFF. The V call is TRBV12-3 or TRBV12-4, the J call TRBJ1-1, with 7 nucleotides matching TRBD1. The CDR3 covers 15 residues. V was pared by 5 bases and J by 7 bases, with 13 bases of the junction left unmatched.

The chain couples TRBV9 to TRBJ2-1, with 9 bases aligning to TRBD2. With 1 base clipped from V and 12 bases from J, the junction kept 11 bases outside the gene matches. Germline V lookup: CDR1 SGDLS, CDR2 YYNGEE. This CDR3 is built from 15 residues. As DNA, the CDR3 is TGTGCCAGCAGCGTATGGAGTAGCGGGGGACATGGGCAGTTCTTC. Translated: CASSVWSSGGHGQFF.